One and the same sample provided the 30 T cell receptor beta chains below, sequenced in a study of T cells in localized non-small cell lung cancer. Assay: immunoSEQ multiplex PCR; the TCRdb copy retains only in-frame clones and omits some. The table has roughly 53,000 clones, 65% to 85% seen once. The specimen was peripheral blood mononuclear cells, collected before any cancer treatment. These receptors originate from a man between 35 and 75 years old with stage III lung adenocarcinoma.

J is TRBJ1-4 and V is TRBV5-6; no clear D. This CDR3 region has 15 residues. V was trimmed by 3 bases and J by 4 bases, leaving 13 bases between them. CDR1 is SGHDT and CDR2 is YYEEEE in the germline V gene. CDR3 sequence reads: CASSSRRHGNEKLFF. CDR3 in DNA: TGTGCCAGCAGCTCGCGACGCCACGGTAATGAAAAACTGTTTTTT.

The rearrangement joins TRBV19 to TRBJ1-2; 8 bases align to TRBD1. V lost 7 bases and J lost 3; bases outside the gene matches: 4. This CDR3 is built from 13 residues. CDR1 and CDR2 (germline): LNHDA, SQIVND (reference sequence). CDR3 sequence (DNA): TGTGCCAGTAACAGGGGGGAGGACTATGGCTACACCTTC. Its protein product is CASNRGEDYGYTF.

The chain carries TRBV5-1 and TRBJ2-1; D remains ambiguous. Germline V CDR1 and CDR2: SGHRS, YFSETQ. The CDR3 is 15 amino acids. Trimming cost V 4 bases and J 6 bases, with 17 bases left between them. CDR3 amino acids: CASSHDFTVSNEQFF. The CDR3 coding sequence is TGCGCCAGCAGCCACGACTTCACGGTCTCCAATGAGCAGTTCTTC.

This clone occurred a few times. The chain couples TRBV5-1 to TRBJ1-1; TRBD1 matches at 7 bases. This CDR3 has 15 amino acids. V dropped 5 bases and J dropped 0; count of bases not matched to a gene: 7. Germline lookup yields CDR1 SGHRS and CDR2 YFSETQ. CDR3 sequence (DNA): TGCGCCAGCAGTTGGGGGGGACAGATGAACACTGAAGCTTTCTTT. Its protein is CASSWGGQMNTEAFF.

V usage is TRBV29-1 and J usage is TRBJ1-1; D unclear. The germline V gene encodes CDR1 SQVTM and CDR2 ANQGSEA. V shed 6 bases and J shed 3 bases, with 14 bases lying between them. The CDR3 runs 13 residues. CDR3 amino acids: CSVTPVTDTEAFF. CDR3 nucleotides: TGCAGCGTGACCCCAGTAACGGACACTGAAGCTTTCTTT.

The V call is TRBV5-1, the J call TRBJ2-1, with D perhaps TRBD1 or TRBD2 (5 bases each). Looked up from germline, CDR1 is SGHRS and CDR2 is YFSETQ. The CDR3 runs to 16 residues. Trimming shortened V by 0 bases and J by 6 bases, and 16 bases separated the two germline ends. CDR3 amino acids: CASSLDITGLGNEQFF. The CDR3 DNA sequence: TGCGCCAGCAGCTTGGATATTACAGGACTTGGCAATGAGCAGTTCTTC.

The chain joins TRBV4-3 to TRBJ1-6, with 7 nucleotides matching TRBD1. Germline V lookup: CDR1 LGHNA, CDR2 YSLEER. V lost 4 bases and J lost 9; bases outside the gene matches: 6. CDR3 size: 14 residues. The CDR3 sequence: CASSLGAGGSPLHF. For the CDR3, the DNA is TGCGCCAGCAGCCTAGGGGCAGGGGGTTCACCCCTCCACTTT.

The chain recombines TRBV5-1 with TRBJ2-2; the match to TRBD1 covers 8 bases. V shed 8 bases and J 6 bases; nucleotides not matched to a gene: 6. Per the germline V gene, CDR1 is SGHRS and CDR2 is YFSETQ. This CDR3 has 13 residues. CDR3 amino acids: CASWTGKAGELFF. CDR3 sequence (DNA): TGCGCCAGTTGGACAGGGAAAGCCGGGGAGCTGTTTTTT.

This chain joins TRBV7-9 and TRBJ1-3; no firm D call. This CDR3 spans 16 amino acids. Germline-derived CDR1 and CDR2 are SEHNR and FQNEAQ (reference sequence). V was cut by 4 bases and J by 0 bases, with 13 bases left in between. For the CDR3, the DNA is TGTGCCAGCAGCTCACCCGCGGCGCTCTCTGGAAACACCATATATTTT. Protein: CASSSPAALSGNTIYF.

The J gene is TRBJ2-7, the V gene TRBV6-1; the D gene is possibly TRBD1 (5 bases). The CDR3 spans 11 residues. Per germline, CDR1 MNHNS and CDR2 SASEGT. V lost 7 bases to trimming and J lost 4 bases, with 8 bases between them. This CDR3 is CASTGIYEQYF. CDR3 DNA: TGTGCCAGCACAGGGATTTACGAGCAGTACTTC.

This clone has ten or more counts. The chain carries TRBV4-3 and TRBJ2-3; 9 bases match TRBD2. Trimming removed 0 bases from V and 4 bases from J; junction bases left unmatched: 11. Looked up from germline, CDR1 is LGHNA and CDR2 is YSLEER. This CDR3 spans 18 amino acids. CDR3 in DNA: TGCGCCAGCAGCCAAGATTTGGGAAGCGGGGGGCTCGCAGATACGCAGTATTTT. Translation gives CASSQDLGSGGLADTQYF.

This clone came up a few times. The genes are TRBV2 and TRBJ1-5; D unclear. The CDR3 sequence is 12 residues long. V was trimmed by 6 bases and J by 4 bases, leaving 7 bases between them. From germline, CDR1 is SNHLY and CDR2 FYNNEI. The DNA of the CDR3 is TGTGCCAGCAGAGGAGGGAATCAGCCCCAGCATTTT. Its translation: CASRGGNQPQHF. The full variable domain, its missing parts supplied by reference TRBV2 and TRBJ1-5, is EPEVTQTPSHQVTQMGQEVILRCVPISNHLYFYWYRQILGQKVEFLVSFYNNEISEKSEIFDDQFSVERPDGSNFTLKIRSTKLEDSAMYFCASRGGNQPQHFGDGTRLSIL.

This rearrangement joins TRBV19 to TRBJ2-1; 7 bases align to TRBD1. The CDR3 spans 12 residues. Germline V lookup: CDR1 LNHDA, CDR2 SQIVND (reference sequence). V shed 10 bases and J 7 bases; nucleotides not matched to a gene: 7. The CDR3 nucleotides are TGTGCCACTATGACAGGGTGGAATGAGCAGTTCTTC. It is translated as CATMTGWNEQFF. Looking up the rest from reference TRBV19 and TRBJ2-1 gives the full variable domain: DGGITQSPKYLFRKEGQNVTLSCEQNLNHDAMYWYRQDPGQGLRLIYYSQIVNDFQKGDIAEGYSVSREKKESFPLTVTSAQKNPTAFYLCATMTGWNEQFFGPGTRLTVL.

The chain is built from TRBV2 and TRBJ2-5; 7 bases match TRBD2. The junction had 3 bases not matched to a gene; V was cut back by 7 bases and J by 1 base. The CDR3 length is 13 residues. Germline V gives CDR1 SNHLY, CDR2 FYNNEI. CDR3 residues: CASIRGSQETQYF. In DNA, the CDR3 is TGTGCCAGCATCCGCGGGAGCCAAGAGACCCAGTACTTC.

The chain uses TRBV6-5 and TRBJ2-7; TRBD2 might be the D (6 bases). The CDR3 covers 13 residues. Trimming stripped 10 bases from V and 0 bases from J, with 13 bases between. In germline, CDR1 is MNHEY, CDR2 SVGAGI. The CDR3 region has the DNA TGTGCCACCTACGGGGGTAGCTCCTACGAGCAGTACTTC. Translating gives CATYGGSSYEQYF.

V is TRBV6-5 and J is TRBJ1-2; the D gene is possibly TRBD1 (5 bases). Germline values: CDR1 MNHEY, CDR2 SVGAGI. The CDR3 spans 13 residues. Trimming took 2 bases from V and 3 from J, leaving 7 bases between them. The chain's CDR3 is CASSYGTHYGYTF. For the CDR3, the DNA is TGTGCCAGCAGTTACGGGACTCACTATGGCTACACCTTC.

V and J are TRBV7-9 and TRBJ1-1; D may be TRBD1 (6 bases). Germline V gene sequence: CDR1 SEHNR, CDR2 FQNEAQ (reference sequence). CDR3 length: 15 amino acids. V dropped 5 bases and J dropped 2 bases, with 15 bases sitting between them. The CDR3 region is CASSLTGRGNTEAFF. In DNA form, the CDR3 reads TGTGCCAGCAGCCTCACGGGCAGGGGAAACACTGAAGCTTTCTTT.

This sequence joins TRBV11-2 and TRBJ2-1; D uncertain. The CDR3 runs to 15 residues. Germline lookup yields CDR1 SGHAT and CDR2 FQNNGV. Trimming left V 0 bases short and J 0 bases short, with 6 bases between. CDR3 loop: CASSLDVGSYNEQFF. DNA of the CDR3: TGTGCCAGCAGCTTAGATGTGGGCTCCTACAATGAGCAGTTCTTC.

The V gene is TRBV5-1, the J gene TRBJ2-5; no reliable D call. This CDR3 has 14 residues. Germline CDR1 reads SGHRS; CDR2 reads YFSETQ. With 0 bases removed from V and 6 bases from J, the gap between germline ends came to 12 bases. The CDR3: CASSLVSESKTQYF. CDR3 DNA sequence: TGCGCCAGCAGCTTGGTTTCAGAGTCGAAGACCCAGTACTTC.

The chain joins TRBV6-5 to TRBJ1-1; D ambiguous. V dropped 5 bases and J dropped 3 bases, with 10 bases sitting between them. The length of the CDR3 is 13 residues. Germline V gene sequence: CDR1 MNHEY, CDR2 SVGAGI. The CDR3 protein is CASSPGPDTEAFF. In DNA, the CDR3 is TGTGCCAGCAGTCCCGGGCCAGACACTGAAGCTTTCTTT.

V usage is TRBV15 and J usage is TRBJ1-1; 7 nucleotides line up with TRBD1. The CDR3 runs to 16 residues. V lost 5 bases to trimming and J lost 1 base; unmatched junction nucleotides: 10. Germline V lookup: CDR1 LNHNV, CDR2 YYDKDF (reference sequence). The CDR3 is CATSDRQGWRNTEAFF. The CDR3 DNA follows: TGTGCCACCAGCGACAGACAGGGTTGGAGGAACACTGAAGCTTTCTTT.

The chain joins TRBV18 to TRBJ2-7; 9 positions match TRBD1. The CDR3 has 16 amino acids. The V gene end was trimmed by 0 bases and the J gene end by 0 bases; junction bases not matched to a gene: 3. CDR1 is KGHSH and CDR2 is LQKENI in the germline V gene. This chain's CDR3 is CASSPPSTGGSYEQYF. Here the CDR3 DNA reads TGTGCCAGCTCACCACCTTCGACAGGGGGCTCCTACGAGCAGTACTTC.

V is TRBV7-8 and J is TRBJ2-1; the match to TRBD1 covers 7 bases. CDR1 and CDR2 (germline): SGHVS, FQNEAQ. The CDR3 covers 15 residues. The V gene end was trimmed by 2 bases and the J gene end by 9 bases; junction bases not matched to a gene: 10. Here the CDR3 DNA reads TGTGCCAGCAGCTTACGGGACAGTTTGAAGAGTGAGCAGTTCTTC. As protein: CASSLRDSLKSEQFF.

This clone was found once. The chain has TRBV2 and TRBJ2-2; 8 bases are a match to TRBD2. The CDR3 runs 15 residues. Germline CDR1 and CDR2: SNHLY and FYNNEI. The V gene end was trimmed by 6 bases and the J gene end by 4 bases; junction bases not matched to a gene: 7. The CDR3 DNA follows: TGTGCCAGCAGGGCTCTTGCGGGGGGCACCGGGGAGCTGTTTTTT. It codes for CASRALAGGTGELFF. Combining the CDR3 with reference TRBV2 and TRBJ2-2 gives the whole variable domain EPEVTQTPSHQVTQMGQEVILRCVPISNHLYFYWYRQILGQKVEFLVSFYNNEISEKSEIFDDQFSVERPDGSNFTLKIRSTKLEDSAMYFCASRALAGGTGELFFGEGSRLTVL.

The rearrangement uses TRBV13 and TRBJ2-5, with 16 bases lining up with TRBD2. The CDR3 is 14 amino acids. Germline V gene sequence: CDR1 PRHDT, CDR2 FYEKMQ (reference sequence). The trim removed 4 bases at V and 9 bases at J, leaving 2 bases unmatched. The CDR3 region is CASSSGLAGGAQYF. The CDR3 nucleotides read TGTGCCAGCAGCTCGGGACTAGCGGGAGGGGCCCAGTACTTC.

This chain connects TRBV19 to TRBJ2-3; D possibly corresponds to TRBD2 (6 bases). CDR1 LNHDA and CDR2 SQIVND come from the germline V gene (reference sequence). Between the trimmed V and J ends, which lost 5 bases and 2 bases, there was a span of 17 bases. The CDR3 has 16 residues. CDR3 sequence (DNA): TGTGCCAGTAGTGACGGTGGAGGGGAGTTCACAGATACGCAGTATTTT. The encoded protein is CASSDGGGEFTDTQYF. Filled out from reference TRBV19 and TRBJ2-3, the complete variable domain reads DGGITQSPKYLFRKEGQNVTLSCEQNLNHDAMYWYRQDPGQGLRLIYYSQIVNDFQKGDIAEGYSVSREKKESFPLTVTSAQKNPTAFYLCASSDGGGEFTDTQYFGPGTRLTVL.

The chain joins TRBV19 to TRBJ2-7; D may correspond to TRBD1 or TRBD2 (5 bases each). Trimming left V 5 bases short and J 5 bases short, with 19 bases between. Germline CDR1 and CDR2: LNHDA and SQIVND (reference sequence). This CDR3 has 15 residues. The CDR3 DNA sequence: TGTGCCAGTAGTCAATTGGGGGAATGGGGTGACGAGCAGTACTTC. Translated, it gives CASSQLGEWGDEQYF. Variable domain in full (rest from reference TRBV19 and TRBJ2-7): DGGITQSPKYLFRKEGQNVTLSCEQNLNHDAMYWYRQDPGQGLRLIYYSQIVNDFQKGDIAEGYSVSREKKESFPLTVTSAQKNPTAFYLCASSQLGEWGDEQYFGPGTRLTVT.

This chain joins TRBV7-9 and TRBJ2-2; D not resolved. The ends were cut back, 4 bases at V and 3 bases at J, with 9 bases in the middle. This CDR3 spans 14 amino acids. Germline V lookup: CDR1 SEHNR, CDR2 FQNEAQ (reference sequence). This CDR3 reads CASSWLEDTGELFF. The CDR3 bases are TGTGCCAGCAGCTGGCTAGAGGACACCGGGGAGCTGTTTTTT.

This chain joins TRBV7-9 and TRBJ2-3; D is undetermined. Per the germline V gene, CDR1 is SEHNR and CDR2 is FQNEAQ (reference sequence). The germline V and J ends were trimmed by 5 bases and 1 base, with 13 bases remaining between them. There are 15 residues in the CDR3. CDR3 coding DNA: TGTGCCAGCAGCAGAGGTGCTGGAGGCACAGATACGCAGTATTTT. This sequence encodes CASSRGAGGTDTQYF.

This clone was seen more than once but under ten times. The CDR3 reads CASSLRFGTLNQPQHF. CDR3 coding DNA: TGTGCCAGCAGCTTGAGGTTTGGCACCTTGAATCAGCCCCAGCATTTT. The chain has TRBV5-6 and TRBJ1-5; D unresolved. Trimming removed 1 base from V and 4 bases from J, with 15 bases in between. The CDR3 runs 16 residues. Germline V gene lookup returns CDR1 SGHDT and CDR2 YYEEEE.